The rows below give T cell receptor beta chains drawn from one sample of a study of technical replicates of blood from a few donors. Using immunoSEQ multiplex PCR, the repertoire was profiled, and TCRdb retains in-frame clones only, with some absent. Here the sample spans over 75,000 clones, roughly 95% being singletons. The specimen sequenced was T cells isolated from PBMCs. The receptor source for this set is a human donor in good health. The CDR3 runs from the conserved cysteine through the conserved F or W. The order of the fields is V gene, D gene, clone size, J gene, CDR3 protein, CDR3 DNA. A D gene is named only where the DNA matches it firmly. Only part of the rows carry a size: once, few, many, or a class if the clone is expanded.

V: TRBV7-9
D: NA
size: few
J: TRBJ1-4
CDR3: CASSLGGGSEKLFF
DNA: TGTGCCAGCAGCTTGGGGGGAGGGTCGGAAAAACTGTTTTTT

V: TRBV10-3
D: TRBD1
size: NA
J: TRBJ1-2
CDR3: CAISERQGDYGYTF
DNA: TGTGCCATCAGTGAAAGACAGGGGGACTATGGCTACACCTTC

V: TRBV19
D: NA
size: once
J: TRBJ2-1
CDR3: CASSIPGAGEQFF
DNA: TGTGCCAGTAGTATCCCGGGAGCTGGCGAGCAGTTCTTC

V: TRBV19
D: NA
size: few
J: TRBJ1-1
CDR3: CASKYFSTVYSEAFF
DNA: TGTGCCAGCAAGTATTTTTCTACGGTGTATAGTGAAGCTTTCTTT

V: TRBV30
D: TRBD2
size: NA
J: TRBJ2-3
CDR3: CAWSVESVASGLSGDTQYF
DNA: TGTGCCTGGAGTGTGGAATCGGTTGCTAGCGGGTTATCTGGAGATACGCAGTATTTT

V: TRBV9
D: TRBD2
size: NA
J: TRBJ2-3
CDR3: CASSVTSGVSTDTQYF
DNA: TGTGCCAGCAGCGTGACTAGCGGGGTAAGCACAGATACGCAGTATTTT

V: TRBV5-4
D: TRBD2
size: NA
J: TRBJ2-5
CDR3: CASSPGGSGSETQYF
DNA: TGTGCCAGCAGCCCGGGCGGGAGTGGTTCAGAGACCCAGTACTTC

V: TRBV10-3
D: NA
size: NA
J: TRBJ2-3
CDR3: CAISGRWTAGTDTQYF
DNA: TGTGCCATCAGTGGCAGGTGGACCGCGGGTACAGATACGCAGTATTTT

V: TRBV30
D: TRBD1
size: NA
J: TRBJ2-1
CDR3: CAWSVGTGVNNEQFF
DNA: TGTGCCTGGAGTGTCGGGACAGGGGTCAACAATGAGCAGTTCTTC

V: TRBV2
D: NA
size: NA
J: TRBJ1-3
CDR3: CASSVRAGENTIYF
DNA: TGTGCCAGCAGTGTTCGTGCAGGGGAAAACACCATATATTTT

V: TRBV28
D: TRBD1
size: NA
J: TRBJ2-1
CDR3: CASISGTGGRNEQFF
DNA: TGTGCCAGCATTTCCGGGACAGGGGGTAGGAATGAGCAGTTCTTC

V: TRBV4-2
D: TRBD1
size: NA
J: TRBJ2-1
CDR3: CASSQGSGTAFYNEQFF
DNA: TGTGCCAGCAGCCAAGGTTCGGGGACAGCCTTTTACAATGAGCAGTTCTTC

V: TRBV7-9
D: NA
size: NA
J: TRBJ1-3
CDR3: CASSPLAGTIYF
DNA: TGTGCCAGCAGCCCCCTTGCAGGGACCATATATTTT

V: TRBV27
D: TRBD2
size: NA
J: TRBJ2-1
CDR3: CASSQTSVTTFYNEQFF
DNA: TGTGCCAGCAGTCAAACTAGCGTCACTACCTTTTACAATGAGCAGTTCTTC

V: TRBV5-1
D: NA
size: NA
J: TRBJ2-5
CDR3: CASSLDRVRTQYF
DNA: TGCGCCAGCAGCTTGGACAGGGTGAGGACCCAGTACTTC

V: TRBV5-6
D: NA
size: NA
J: TRBJ2-7
CDR3: CASCWRDSYEQYF
DNA: TGTGCCAGCTGTTGGAGGGACTCCTACGAGCAGTACTTC

V: TRBV15
D: NA
size: NA
J: TRBJ2-3
CDR3: CATSTIPGDWGTDTQYF
DNA: TGTGCCACCAGCACGATACCGGGGGACTGGGGCACAGATACGCAGTATTTT

V: TRBV5-1
D: NA
size: NA
J: TRBJ2-5
CDR3: CASTTGLLQETQYF
DNA: TGCGCCAGCACAACGGGACTCTTACAAGAGACCCAGTACTTC

V: TRBV30
D: TRBD1
size: NA
J: TRBJ1-2
CDR3: CAWSRPGQGVIYGYTF
DNA: TGTGCCTGGAGTAGGCCGGGACAGGGTGTAATCTATGGCTACACCTTC

V: TRBV19
D: NA
size: once
J: TRBJ2-2
CDR3: CASIPSHTGELFF
DNA: TGTGCCAGTATCCCGTCCCACACCGGGGAGCTGTTTTTT

V: TRBV29-1
D: TRBD1
size: NA
J: TRBJ2-7
CDR3: CSVYLSSGQSASYEQYF
DNA: TGCAGCGTTTACTTGTCTTCGGGACAGTCCGCCTCCTACGAGCAGTACTTC

V: TRBV5-1
D: TRBD2
size: NA
J: TRBJ2-3
CDR3: CASSKLPGLGADTQYF
DNA: TGCGCCAGCAGCAAATTACCGGGACTAGGCGCAGATACGCAGTATTTT

V: TRBV5-4
D: TRBD2
size: NA
J: TRBJ2-2
CDR3: CASSTPIAGYAGELFF
DNA: TGTGCCAGCAGCACACCCATAGCGGGATATGCCGGGGAGCTGTTTTTT

V: TRBV19
D: TRBD2
size: NA
J: TRBJ2-1
CDR3: CASSTNLGLAGDPGQFF
DNA: TGTGCCAGTAGTACTAACCTGGGACTAGCGGGAGACCCAGGGCAGTTCTTC

V: TRBV4-1
D: NA
size: NA
J: TRBJ1-6
CDR3: CASSQEGMRGIYSPLHF
DNA: TGCGCCAGCAGCCAAGAGGGGATGAGAGGGATCTATTCACCCCTCCACTTT

V: TRBV18
D: NA
size: NA
J: TRBJ2-1
CDR3: CASSPVPSAQWSEQFF
DNA: TGTGCCAGCTCACCAGTTCCGTCGGCACAATGGAGTGAGCAGTTCTTC

V: TRBV19
D: NA
size: NA
J: TRBJ1-2
CDR3: CASSISSAGVYGYTF
DNA: TGTGCCAGTAGTATTTCGTCGGCAGGGGTTTATGGCTACACCTTC

V: TRBV5-6
D: TRBD2
size: NA
J: TRBJ2-2
CDR3: CASRPFGAGGPRGLFF
DNA: TGTGCCAGCAGACCTTTTGGGGCGGGAGGGCCGAGGGGGCTGTTTTTT

V: TRBV6-1
D: NA
size: NA
J: TRBJ1-1
CDR3: CASSEVGLAGTFF
DNA: TGTGCCAGCAGTGAAGTGGGGCTCGCTGGAACTTTCTTT

V: TRBV7-9
D: TRBD1
size: NA
J: TRBJ2-5
CDR3: CASSPDRWEETQYF
DNA: TGTGCCAGCAGCCCGGACAGGTGGGAAGAGACCCAGTACTTC

V: TRBV6-1
D: NA
size: NA
J: TRBJ1-5
CDR3: CASSKKESQPQHF
DNA: TGTGCCAGCAGTAAAAAGGAGAGCCAGCCCCAGCATTTT

V: TRBV28
D: NA
size: once
J: TRBJ2-1
CDR3: CASNYRLNNEQFF
DNA: TGTGCCAGCAACTACCGATTGAACAATGAGCAGTTCTTC

V: TRBV2
D: NA
size: NA
J: TRBJ2-6
CDR3: CASSERDVLTF
DNA: TGTGCCAGCAGTGAGAGGGACGTCCTGACTTTC